The table lists the clone carrying this T cell receptor (beta chain) with many counts. The sample is drawn from a study of T cells after yellow fever vaccination. In TCRdb, the 5' RACE reads were re-called with MiXCR into one record per CDR3 protein. The table lists some 15,000 distinct CDR3 sequences, 7.3% of them singletons. Trimming pared 2 bases from V and 0 bases from J, leaving 10 bases between. This CDR3 has 16 residues. Germline-derived CDR1 and CDR2 are SGHTA and FQGNSA. The sample was PBMCs, either bulk or a sorted T-cell subset (CD4+, CD8+, memory, or dextramer-sorted; not recorded which), taken on the day of the yellow fever booster vaccination. The clonotype originates from a man younger than 30 who received the YFV17D yellow fever vaccine. This chain uses TRBV7-2 with TRBJ2-2, with D unresolved. CDR3 nucleotides: TGTGCCAGCAGCTTATCCGGACCTACGAACACCGGGGAGCTGTTTTTT. Translating gives CASSLSGPTNTGELFF.